This T cell receptor (beta chain) is from a study of technical replicates of blood from a handful of donors. TCRdb's copy holds only in-frame clones and misses some; the assay was immunoSEQ multiplex PCR. The sample yields about 80,000 clones, less than 98% seen once. Sequencing used T cells isolated from PBMCs. The receptor was isolated from a human donor in good health.

In nucleotides, the CDR3 is TGTGCCAGCATAAGGTCAGCGAACTACCAAGAGACCCAGTACTTC. The encoded protein is CASIRSANYQETQYF. J is TRBJ2-5 and V is TRBV28, with D unclear. This CDR3 contains 15 residues. V was clipped by 7 bases and J by 0 bases, with 15 bases between them. Germline CDR1 is MDHEN and CDR2 is SYDVKM.